This T cell receptor (beta chain) was sequenced during a study of blood T cell repertoires in COVID-19. At the level of the study: T cells, B-cell-depleted T cells, or PBMCs supplied cDNA or gDNA.

Germline-derived CDR1 and CDR2 are LGHDT and YNNKEL (reference sequence). Trimming cost V 4 bases and J 6 bases; bases outside gene matches: 11. The CDR3 sequence is 17 residues long. Per the original methods: Nucleated cell number was recorded as an estimate derived from reference gene primer amplification. This table comes from immunoSEQ multiplex PCR, and its TCRdb copy is limited to in-frame clones, with some not included. V and J calls and clone size come straight from that table; D and trimming were deduced from the DNA. The repertoire consists of about 270,000 clones, with under 90% occurring once and the leading ten covering roughly 3%.

This TCR was recovered from a woman aged 18-29 years with acute or convalescent COVID-19. Sequencing input: peripheral blood. The chain employs TRBV3-1 (or the pseudogene TRBV3-2) and TRBJ2-2, with 10 bases identical to TRBD2. Here the CDR3 reads CASSPQTSGSFAGELFF. The CDR3, as DNA: TGTGCCAGCAGCCCTCAGACTAGCGGGTCTTTCGCCGGGGAGCTGTTTTTT.